This T cell receptor (beta chain) was retrieved from a study of immune cell composition in non-small cell lung cancer. Overall study context: Tumours were mainly lung adenocarcinoma or squamous cell carcinoma. Regarding the study as a whole: Clones >0.5% enriched in tumour were rarer in adenocarcinoma (approximately 33%) than squamous (approximately 80%). Top 10 clone scores and clonality were higher in squamous than adenocarcinoma. Tumour TCR-beta clonality was not significantly tied to smoking pack-years.

The repertoire was sequenced with immunoSEQ multiplex PCR; TCRdb's copy has only in-frame clones and lacks some. The sample lists some 13,000 clones, roughly 70% occurring once. This CDR3 spans 15 amino acids. V lost 3 bases, J lost 2 bases, and 10 bases lay in between. CDR1 KGHSH and CDR2 LQKENI come from the germline V gene. On this clone itself: Its target is unknown.

The receptor's source is a human donor with non-small cell lung cancer. The sample taken for sequencing was lung tumor tissue. The V and J genes are TRBV18 and TRBJ1-4; maybe TRBD1 (5 bases). In nucleotides, the CDR3 is TGTGCCAGCTCACCCACCCAGGGCACTAATGAAAAACTGTTTTTT. It encodes CASSPTQGTNEKLFF.